The 23 T cell receptor beta chains below were found in one sample sequenced in a study of cytomegalovirus exposure and HLA in healthy donors. The primer mix had 60 Vbeta and 13 Jbeta primers. Produced via immunoSEQ multiplex PCR; TCRdb's table is partial and in-frame only. The repertoire consists of some 120,000 clones, with roughly 15% occurring once and the leading ten covering under 2%. The sample consisted of PBMCs. Every receptor here comes from a young woman in good health and CMV-seronegative.

This clone was seen more than once but under ten times. The chain is built from TRBV9 and TRBJ1-2, with 8 bases fitting TRBD1. V lost 0 bases, J lost 0 bases, and 4 bases stayed unmatched. Germline assignment: CDR1 SGDLS and CDR2 YYNGEE. This CDR3 spans 16 amino acids. The CDR3 spells CASSVGRQGTNYGYTF. The CDR3, as DNA: TGTGCCAGCAGCGTAGGCCGACAGGGGACTAACTATGGCTACACCTTC.

V gene TRBV6-5 combines with J gene TRBJ1-1, with 7 bases that match TRBD1. The CDR3 has 13 amino acids. Germline assignment: CDR1 MNHEY and CDR2 SVGAGI. The ends lost 6 bases at V and 4 bases at J; junction bases unmatched: 5. The CDR3 sequence is CASRGNRGTEAFF. The CDR3 DNA sequence: TGTGCCAGCAGGGGGAACAGGGGCACTGAAGCTTTCTTT.

The rearrangement joins TRBV5-4 to TRBJ1-4, with 8 bases identical to TRBD1. Losses at the gene ends were 2 bases for V and 7 bases for J; bases not matched to a gene: 4. Per the germline V gene, CDR1 is SGHNT and CDR2 is YYREEE (reference sequence). This CDR3 has 14 amino acids. CDR3 sequence reads: CASSFGGQGEKLFF. The DNA of the CDR3 is TGTGCCAGCAGCTTCGGCGGACAGGGTGAAAAACTGTTTTTT.

In its sample, this clone was seen a few times. CDR3 DNA: TGTGCCAGCAGCTCCGGGACAGGTATATTTGAGCAGTTCTTC. It specifies CASSSGTGIFEQFF. The chain uses TRBV5-8 and TRBJ2-1; 8 nucleotides align to TRBD1. Germline loops: CDR1 SGHTS, CDR2 YDEGEE. This CDR3 has 14 residues. J gave up 9 bases and V 3 bases, and 8 bases lay outside the gene matches.

On this clone itself: At one end the junction does not follow the germline gene, possibly because of a read error. The CDR3 DNA reads TGTGCCAGCAGCGTTGACTTTAATGAGAAGTTCTTC. Translated, it gives CASSVDFNEKFF. This sequence joins TRBV9 and TRBJ2-1, with D unclear. The germline V gene has CDR1 SGDLS and CDR2 YYNGEE. The CDR3 runs to 12 residues.

Regarding this clone: Other DNA sequences from this sample encode an identical CDR3 as well. The chain recombines TRBV9 with TRBJ2-7, with a tentative D call TRBD2 (6 bases). The germline V gene has CDR1 SGDLS and CDR2 YYNGEE. CDR3 length equals 13 residues. V shed 2 bases and J shed 0 bases, with 6 bases lying between them. The CDR3 loop reads CASSVGSSYEQYF. The DNA for the CDR3 is TGTGCCAGCAGCGTCGGGAGCTCCTACGAGCAGTACTTC.

This clone was recorded a few times. The rearrangement joins TRBV19 to TRBJ2-7; possibly TRBD2 for D (5 bases). V lost 3 bases to trimming and J lost 6 bases, with 9 bases between them. The CDR3 extends over 12 amino acids. The germline V gene has CDR1 LNHDA and CDR2 SQIVND (reference sequence). DNA of the CDR3: TGTGCCAGTAGTATTGCGGGTTCCGAGCAGTACTTC. Translating gives CASSIAGSEQYF.

DNA of the CDR3: TGTGCCAGCTTAGGGGGAAGGGGGGGCTACACCTTC. Translating gives CASLGGRGGYTF. V gene TRBV2 combines with J gene TRBJ1-2; perhaps TRBD1 as D (6 bases). The ends were cut back, 8 bases at V and 8 bases at J, with 15 bases in the middle. Per the germline V gene, CDR1 is SNHLY and CDR2 is FYNNEI. The CDR3 is 12 amino acids. The variable domain in full, with the rest retrieved from reference TRBV2 and TRBJ1-2, is EPEVTQTPSHQVTQMGQEVILRCVPISNHLYFYWYRQILGQKVEFLVSFYNNEISEKSEIFDDQFSVERPDGSNFTLKIRSTKLEDSAMYFCASLGGRGGYTFGSGTRLTVV.

V and J are TRBV14 and TRBJ2-7; 7 bases line up with TRBD2. The length of the CDR3 is 19 residues. With 0 bases clipped from V and 0 bases from J, the junction kept 14 bases outside the gene matches. Germline values: CDR1 SGHDN, CDR2 FVKESK. CDR3 bases: TGTGCCAGCAGCCAAGAAGGTCGAGTGGGGGGAGGGCCCTCCTACGAGCAGTACTTC. Residues: CASSQEGRVGGGPSYEQYF.

In its sample, this clone was seen a few times. V usage is TRBV27 and J usage is TRBJ2-5, with D hard to call. Germline CDR1 and CDR2: MNHEY and SMNVEV (reference sequence). The CDR3 contains 13 residues. V lost 4 bases and J lost 4, with 10 bases in between. Here the CDR3 DNA reads TGTGCCAGCAGTTCTGACACCTCAGAGACCCAGTACTTC. Its protein is CASSSDTSETQYF.

This clone has a handful of counts. The chain uses TRBV28 and TRBJ1-5; no definite D call. Germline V gene lookup returns CDR1 MDHEN and CDR2 SYDVKM. V was clipped by 5 bases and J by 6 bases, with 5 bases between them. The CDR3 spans 11 residues. The CDR3 protein is CASSSRQPQHF. In nucleotides, the CDR3 is TGTGCCAGCAGTAGCCGTCAGCCCCAGCATTTT.

This clone turned up a few times. The chain is built from TRBV6-1 and TRBJ2-3, with 8 positions matching TRBD2. The CDR3 sequence is 15 residues long. Germline V gene data show CDR1 as MNHNS and CDR2 as SASEGT. V shed 5 bases and J 1 base; nucleotides not matched to a gene: 5. CDR3 in DNA: TGTGCCAGCAGTCAGACTAGCGCACGCACAGATACGCAGTATTTT. It is translated as CASSQTSARTDTQYF.

This clone was counted a few times. V is TRBV4-3 and J is TRBJ2-2; maybe TRBD1 (5 bases). The V gene lost 0 bases and the J gene lost 4 bases, with 9 bases spanning the gap. Germline CDR1 LGHNA, CDR2 YSLEER. This CDR3 is built from 15 residues. The CDR3 is CASSQERGSTGELFF. DNA for the CDR3: TGCGCCAGCAGCCAAGAAAGGGGCTCCACCGGGGAGCTGTTTTTT.

This clone was found a few times. The rearrangement uses TRBV19 and TRBJ2-1; TRBD1 agrees at 7 bases. This CDR3 is 14 amino acids long. The J segment lost 3 bases and the V segment lost 3 bases, leaving 2 bases of the junction unmatched. The germline gives CDR1 LNHDA, CDR2 SQIVND (reference sequence). The CDR3 reads CASSMQGDYNEQFF. In DNA form, the CDR3 reads TGTGCCAGTAGTATGCAGGGGGACTACAATGAGCAGTTCTTC.

The chain links TRBV19 to TRBJ2-2; 11 bases align to TRBD2. The V segment lost 5 bases and the J segment 7 bases; nucleotides outside the gene matches: 6. The CDR3 has 15 amino acids. CDR1 and CDR2 (germline): LNHDA, SQIVND (reference sequence). This CDR3 reads CASSVPSGRSGELFF. The CDR3 DNA reads TGTGCCAGTAGTGTGCCTAGCGGGAGGAGCGGGGAGCTGTTTTTT.

A few counts support this clone. The chain links TRBV28 to TRBJ1-5; 8 bases fit TRBD1. Germline CDR1 reads MDHEN; CDR2 reads SYDVKM. The V and J ends lost 6 bases and 3 bases, in that order; junction bases with no gene match: 7. The CDR3 covers 15 residues. The CDR3 sequence: CASRRDRTFNQPQHF. The DNA for the CDR3 is TGTGCCAGCAGGCGGGACAGGACTTTCAATCAGCCCCAGCATTTT.

The V call is TRBV19, the J call TRBJ1-2, with a tentative D call TRBD1 (5 bases). V lost 5 bases and J 3 bases, leaving 19 bases between the germline ends. Germline CDR1 reads LNHDA; CDR2 reads SQIVND (reference sequence). CDR3 length: 16 amino acids. The CDR3 loop is CASSSGLPSEDYGYTF. The CDR3 DNA is TGTGCCAGTAGTTCGGGACTCCCCTCCGAGGACTATGGCTACACCTTC.

In its sample, this clone was seen a few times. This chain links TRBV2 with TRBJ2-5; TRBD2 aligns across 12 bases. The CDR3 is 15 residues long. V lost 6 bases and J lost 4; bases outside the gene matches: 6. The germline V gene has CDR1 SNHLY and CDR2 FYNNEI. The CDR3 protein is CASRQPGLAGETQYF. The CDR3 nucleotides read TGTGCCAGCAGACAACCGGGACTAGCGGGAGAGACCCAGTACTTC.

The chain employs TRBV28 and TRBJ2-1; TRBD2 matches 11 bases. This CDR3 has 16 residues. Germline V gene lookup returns CDR1 MDHEN and CDR2 SYDVKM. The V and J ends lost 6 bases and 5 bases, in that order; junction bases with no gene match: 9. CDR3 protein: CASRPSLAGGHNEQFF. As DNA, the CDR3 is TGTGCCAGCAGGCCCAGTTTAGCGGGGGGGCACAATGAGCAGTTCTTC.

Only a few counts were recorded for this clone. This chain connects TRBV28 to TRBJ1-1; D is possibly TRBD1 (6 bases). V lost 2 bases, J lost 11 bases, and 18 bases lay in between. CDR3 length equals 14 residues. Germline V lookup: CDR1 MDHEN, CDR2 SYDVKM. The CDR3 DNA reads as TGTGCCAGCAGTTTAGACAGGCTTCCCGATTACGCTTTCTTT. Protein: CASSLDRLPDYAFF.

This chain links TRBV30 with TRBJ2-7; no reliable D call. The CDR3 sequence is 14 residues long. V was trimmed by 3 bases and J by 2 bases, leaving 14 bases between them. CDR1 GTSNPN and CDR2 SVGIG come from the germline V gene (reference sequence). The CDR3 loop is CAWRPGLNTYEQYF. The CDR3 DNA reads TGTGCCTGGAGGCCGGGTCTTAATACCTACGAGCAGTACTTC.

The rearrangement joins TRBV15 to TRBJ1-1; a weak D match, TRBD1 (5 bases). V was trimmed by 1 base and J by 11 bases, leaving 14 bases between them. The germline CDR1 and CDR2 sequences are LNHNV and YYDKDF (reference sequence). This CDR3 has 13 residues. The chain's CDR3 is CATSRGGGVEAFF. The CDR3 DNA sequence: TGTGCCACCAGCAGAGGCGGAGGGGTCGAGGCTTTCTTT.

This clone was seen a handful of times. The chain is built from TRBV29-1 and TRBJ2-6; tentatively, D is TRBD2 (5 bases). The V and J ends lost 7 bases and 0 bases respectively, with 13 bases between them. This CDR3 is 15 amino acids long. Germline CDR1 and CDR2: SQVTM and ANQGSEA. The CDR3 DNA is TGCAGCGCCCAAGAGGGTAGCTCTGGGGCCAACGTCCTGACTTTC. Protein: CSAQEGSSGANVLTF.